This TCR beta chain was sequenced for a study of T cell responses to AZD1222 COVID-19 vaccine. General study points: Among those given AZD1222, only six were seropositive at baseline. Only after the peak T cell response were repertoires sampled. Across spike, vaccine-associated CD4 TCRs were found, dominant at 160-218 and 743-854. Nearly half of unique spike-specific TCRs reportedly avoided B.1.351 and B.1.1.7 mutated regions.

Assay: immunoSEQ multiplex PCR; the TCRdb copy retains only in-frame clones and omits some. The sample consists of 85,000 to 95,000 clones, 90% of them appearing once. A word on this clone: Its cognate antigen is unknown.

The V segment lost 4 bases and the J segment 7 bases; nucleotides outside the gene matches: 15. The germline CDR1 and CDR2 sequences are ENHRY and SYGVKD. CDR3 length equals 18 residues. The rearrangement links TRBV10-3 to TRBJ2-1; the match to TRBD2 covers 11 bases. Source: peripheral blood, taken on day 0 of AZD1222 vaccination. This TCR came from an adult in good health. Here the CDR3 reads CAISVSGTPSGGSNEQFF. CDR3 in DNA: TGTGCCATCAGTGTTTCGGGAACCCCTAGCGGGGGGTCTAATGAGCAGTTCTTC.